The sequence of this T cell receptor (beta chain) was determined in a study of blood T cell repertoires in COVID-19. On the study more broadly: Samples of COVID-19 (acute and convalescent) were obtained from the United States, Italy and Spain. Sources were T cells, B-cell-depleted T cells, or PBMCs; the material itself was cDNA or gDNA.

There are 16 residues in the CDR3. Germline V gives CDR1 GTSNPN, CDR2 SVGIG (reference sequence). V lost 5 bases, J lost 0 bases, and 16 bases lay in between. Study processing details: Using reference gene primer amplification, nucleated cell counts were estimated. Data came from immunoSEQ multiplex PCR; TCRdb stores just in-frame clones and leaves some out. V and J calls and clone size are those listed in that table; D and trimming were worked out from the DNA. This table holds 70,000 to 90,000 clones, 86% found once. This receptor was taken from a man aged 45-65 years with active COVID-19. The chain couples TRBV30 to TRBJ2-2, with D tentatively TRBD2 (6 bases). Material: peripheral blood. The CDR3 reads CAWGGRRGPNTGELFF. The CDR3 DNA reads as TGTGCCTGGGGGGGGAGGAGGGGCCCGAACACCGGGGAGCTGTTTTTT.